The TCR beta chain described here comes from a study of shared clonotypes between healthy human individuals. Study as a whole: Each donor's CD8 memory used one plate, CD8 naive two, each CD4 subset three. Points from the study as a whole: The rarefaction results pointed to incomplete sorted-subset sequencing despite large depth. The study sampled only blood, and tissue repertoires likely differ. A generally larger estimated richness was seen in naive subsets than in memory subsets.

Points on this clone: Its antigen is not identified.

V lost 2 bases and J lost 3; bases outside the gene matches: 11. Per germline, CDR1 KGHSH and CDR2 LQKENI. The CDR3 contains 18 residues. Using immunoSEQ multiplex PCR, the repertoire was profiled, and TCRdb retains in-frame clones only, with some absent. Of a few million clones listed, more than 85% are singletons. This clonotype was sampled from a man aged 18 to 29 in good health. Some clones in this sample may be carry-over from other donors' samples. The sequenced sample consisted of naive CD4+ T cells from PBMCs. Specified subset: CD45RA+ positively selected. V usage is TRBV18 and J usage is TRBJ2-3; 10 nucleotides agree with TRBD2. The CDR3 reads CASSPNEELAGRTDTQYF. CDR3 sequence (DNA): TGTGCCAGCTCACCAAACGAAGAACTAGCGGGAAGGACAGATACGCAGTATTTT.